This TCR beta chain was captured by sequencing in a study of T cell changes during pregnancy in multiple sclerosis. Method: immunoSEQ multiplex PCR; TCRdb's copy keeps in-frame clones and lacks some. The sample shows about 60,000 clones, about nine tenths of them seen only once. CDR3 length: 15 amino acids. Per the germline V gene, CDR1 is SGHTA and CDR2 is FQGNSA. With 1 base removed from V and 2 bases from J, the gap between germline ends came to 12 bases. The sequenced sample was CD4+ T cells from peripheral blood mononuclear cells, obtained in the first trimester of pregnancy. The receptor comes from a female donor with multiple sclerosis, enrolled in a pregnancy study. The V call is TRBV7-2, the J call TRBJ2-7; perhaps TRBD2 as D (6 bases). The CDR3 coding sequence is TGTGCCAGCAGCTTAGGGGGGGTCAATACCTACGAGCAGTACTTC. The encoded protein is CASSLGGVNTYEQYF.